Shown below are 10 T cell receptor beta chains from a single sample sequenced in a study of Tregs in tolerant kidney transplant recipients. This table comes from immunoSEQ multiplex PCR, and its TCRdb copy is limited to in-frame clones, with some not included. The table shows approximately 99,000 clones, with around 90% occurring only once. Sequenced material: CD4+ T cells from blood, taken before the transplant. These receptors all come from a human donor who received a combined kidney and bone marrow transplant.

The rearrangement uses TRBV2 and TRBJ2-1; 9 bases agree with TRBD2. The CDR3 sequence is 15 residues long. Trimming at V came to 3 bases and at J to 7 bases, leaving 7 bases not matched to a gene. Germline-derived CDR1 and CDR2 are SNHLY and FYNNEI. CDR3 in DNA: TGTGCCAGCAGTGAGGGCGGGGGGGCTTGGAATGAGCAGTTCTTC. Its translation: CASSEGGGAWNEQFF. Full variable domain (remainder filled in from reference TRBV2 and TRBJ2-1): EPEVTQTPSHQVTQMGQEVILRCVPISNHLYFYWYRQILGQKVEFLVSFYNNEISEKSEIFDDQFSVERPDGSNFTLKIRSTKLEDSAMYFCASSEGGGAWNEQFFGPGTRLTVL.

This sequence joins TRBV6-6 and TRBJ1-2, with 9 bases identical to TRBD1. CDR1 and CDR2 (germline): MNHNY, SVGAGI (reference sequence). The trim removed 6 bases at V and 4 bases at J, leaving 3 bases unmatched. The CDR3 loop spans 13 amino acids. The CDR3 bases are TGTGCCAGCAGAACAGGGGGCACCTATGGCTACACCTTC. It is translated as CASRTGGTYGYTF.

This clone came up once. The CDR3 spells CASSARGMNTEAFF. In DNA, the CDR3 is TGTGCCAGCAGCGCCAGGGGTATGAACACTGAAGCTTTCTTT. The chain couples TRBV7-2 to TRBJ1-1; D may be TRBD1 (6 bases). The length of the CDR3 is 14 residues. CDR1 and CDR2 from the germline V gene are SGHTA and FQGNSA. V was trimmed by 5 bases and J by 0 bases, leaving 10 bases between them.

V usage is TRBV6-5 and J usage is TRBJ2-5, with 7 bases matching TRBD1. The CDR3 totals 15 residues. Germline CDR1 and CDR2: MNHEY and SVGAGI. The V gene end was trimmed by 6 bases and the J gene end by 9 bases; junction bases not matched to a gene: 16. The CDR3 protein is CASSRALTGKWPQYF. The DNA for the CDR3 is TGTGCCAGCAGCCGCGCCCTGACAGGGAAGTGGCCCCAGTACTTC.

The chain employs TRBV2 and TRBJ1-3; 9 positions match TRBD1. Trimming cost V 5 bases and J 6 bases; bases outside gene matches: 5. In germline, CDR1 is SNHLY, CDR2 FYNNEI. The CDR3 has 14 residues. This CDR3 reads CASSIQGASNTIYF. The DNA for the CDR3 is TGTGCCAGCAGTATACAGGGGGCCTCAAACACCATATATTTT.

The CDR3 reads CAPDRQGEIETQYF. The CDR3 bases are TGTGCCCCCGACAGGCAGGGGGAAATAGAGACCCAGTACTTC. This chain connects TRBV27 to TRBJ2-5, with 7 nucleotides matching TRBD1. CDR1 and CDR2 from the germline V gene are MNHEY and SMNVEV (reference sequence). J gave up 4 bases and V 11 bases, and 13 bases lay outside the gene matches. CDR3 length equals 14 residues.

V usage is TRBV11-2 and J usage is TRBJ1-1; no reliable D call. The CDR3 has 13 amino acids. Germline CDR1 reads SGHAT; CDR2 reads FQNNGV. The V gene lost 0 bases and the J gene lost 7 bases, with 9 bases spanning the gap. CDR3 nucleotide sequence: TGTGCCAGCAGCTTAGACCTACACTATGAAGCTTTCTTT. This encodes CASSLDLHYEAFF.

The rearrangement joins TRBV5-1 to TRBJ1-1; D not resolved. The V gene's germline CDR1 is SGHRS and CDR2 YFSETQ. V gave up 2 bases and J gave up 5 bases, with 10 bases separating them. This CDR3 has 13 residues. The CDR3 DNA reads TGCGCCAGCAGCTTTCCTGGCGGGACTGAAGCTTTCTTT. This codes for CASSFPGGTEAFF.

This clone is a singleton in its sample. The chain recombines TRBV10-3 with TRBJ1-2; 7 nucleotides agree with TRBD1. Germline CDR1 and CDR2: ENHRY and SYGVKD. There are 12 residues in the CDR3. V shed 2 bases, J shed 9 bases, and the junction held 3 bases outside the gene matches. As DNA, the CDR3 is TGTGCCATCAGTGAGCGAGGGGGCAGCTACACCTTC. This gives the protein CAISERGGSYTF.

The chain links TRBV2 to TRBJ2-7; 10 bases map to TRBD2. This CDR3 contains 15 residues. Germline assignment: CDR1 SNHLY and CDR2 FYNNEI. Trimming at V came to 4 bases and at J to 5 bases, leaving 8 bases not matched to a gene. This chain's CDR3 is CASSASGGAFHEQYF. In DNA, the CDR3 is TGTGCCAGCAGTGCCAGCGGGGGGGCCTTCCACGAGCAGTACTTC.